One TCR beta chain is described in this entry. Its antigen is undetermined. Sequenced by immunoSEQ multiplex PCR; TCRdb stores in-frame clones only, minus some. The repertoire has tens of thousands of clones, 88% of them found once; the top ten carry around 13%. The data are from a study of OX40 agonist ivuxolimab in advanced cancers. Study in general: Ivuxolimab was delivered to patients intravenously every 2 weeks at doses spanning 0.01 to 10 mg/kg. Three patients had partial responses: one hepatocellular carcinoma, two cutaneous melanoma. Study-wide results and limits: No antigen was identified for the clonally expanded peripheral T cells. Both CD4+ and CD8+ T cell populations in blood had undergone clonal expansion by week 6 at 0.1 to 3.0 mg/kg.

J was trimmed by 7 bases and V by 7 bases; bases with no gene match: 14. The CDR3 runs to 17 residues. Per the germline V gene, CDR1 is MDHEN and CDR2 is SYDVKM. This specimen consisted of CD4+ or CD8+ T cells sorted from blood, obtained in a trial of the OX40 agonist ivuxolimab. The chain is built from TRBV28 and TRBJ2-1, with 12 positions matching TRBD1. This TCR was sampled from an adult with an advanced solid tumor such as melanoma, head and neck, liver or kidney cancer. This chain's CDR3 is CASTLLFRDRGQNEQFF. DNA for the CDR3: TGTGCCAGCACCCTTTTGTTCCGGGACAGGGGGCAGAATGAGCAGTTCTTC.